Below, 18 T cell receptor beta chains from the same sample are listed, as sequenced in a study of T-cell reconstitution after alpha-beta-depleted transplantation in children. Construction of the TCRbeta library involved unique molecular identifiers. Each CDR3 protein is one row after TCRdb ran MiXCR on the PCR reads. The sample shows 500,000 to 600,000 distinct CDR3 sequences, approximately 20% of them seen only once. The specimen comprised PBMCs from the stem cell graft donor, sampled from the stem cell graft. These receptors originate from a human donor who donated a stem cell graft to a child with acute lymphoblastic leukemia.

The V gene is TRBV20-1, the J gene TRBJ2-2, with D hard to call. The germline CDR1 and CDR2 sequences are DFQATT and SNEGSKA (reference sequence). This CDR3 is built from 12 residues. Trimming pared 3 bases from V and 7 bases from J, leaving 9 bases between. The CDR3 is CSARVRGGELFF. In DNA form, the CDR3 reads TGCAGTGCTAGGGTGCGAGGCGGGGAGCTGTTTTTT.

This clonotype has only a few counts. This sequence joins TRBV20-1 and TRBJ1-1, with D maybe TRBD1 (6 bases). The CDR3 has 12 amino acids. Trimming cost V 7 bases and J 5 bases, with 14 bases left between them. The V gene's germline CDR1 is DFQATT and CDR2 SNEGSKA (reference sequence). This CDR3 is CSVGGRWTEAFF. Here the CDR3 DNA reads TGCAGTGTAGGGGGACGATGGACTGAAGCTTTCTTT.

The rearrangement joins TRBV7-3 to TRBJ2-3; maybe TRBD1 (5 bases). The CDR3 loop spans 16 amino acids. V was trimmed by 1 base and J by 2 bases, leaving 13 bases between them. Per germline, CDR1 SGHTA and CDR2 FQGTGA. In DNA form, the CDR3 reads TGTGCCAGCAGCTTAAGGGCTCAGGGTGCCACAGATACGCAGTATTTT. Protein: CASSLRAQGATDTQYF.

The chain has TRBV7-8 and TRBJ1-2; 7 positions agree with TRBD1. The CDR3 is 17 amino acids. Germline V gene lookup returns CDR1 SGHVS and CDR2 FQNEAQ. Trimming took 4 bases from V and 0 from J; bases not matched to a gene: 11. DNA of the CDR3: TGTGCCAGCAGCTACAGAGCTGGGACAGCAGCTAACTATGGCTACACCTTC. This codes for CASSYRAGTAANYGYTF.

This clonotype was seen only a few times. In nucleotides, the CDR3 is TGCAGCGCAGGTTCTAGCGCTGAGACGTACGAGCAGTACTTC. Protein: CSAGSSAETYEQYF. V and J are TRBV29-1 and TRBJ2-7; perhaps TRBD2 as D (6 bases). Per the germline V gene, CDR1 is SQVTM and CDR2 is ANQGSEA. Trimming shortened V by 7 bases and J by 4 bases, and 20 bases separated the two germline ends. This CDR3 is 14 amino acids long.

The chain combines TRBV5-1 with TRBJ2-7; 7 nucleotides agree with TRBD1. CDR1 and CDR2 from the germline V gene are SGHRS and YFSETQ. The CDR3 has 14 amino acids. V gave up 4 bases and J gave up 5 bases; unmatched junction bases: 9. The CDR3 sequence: CASSHYDRANEQYF. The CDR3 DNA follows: TGCGCCAGCAGCCATTACGACAGGGCAAACGAGCAGTACTTC.

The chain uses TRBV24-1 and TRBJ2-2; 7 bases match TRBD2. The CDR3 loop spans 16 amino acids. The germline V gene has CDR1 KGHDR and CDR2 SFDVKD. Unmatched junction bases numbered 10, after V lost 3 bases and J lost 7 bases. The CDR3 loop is CATSDTGTKRNGELFF. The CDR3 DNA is TGTGCCACCAGTGATACCGGGACTAAAAGAAACGGGGAGCTGTTTTTT.

The CDR3 loop reads CSAPLAGGSEQYF. The CDR3, as DNA: TGCAGTGCCCCTCTAGCGGGAGGTAGCGAGCAGTACTTC. The chain joins TRBV20-1 to TRBJ2-7, with TRBD2 identical over 11 bases. J gave up 6 bases and V 6 bases, and 7 bases lay outside the gene matches. Germline CDR1 is DFQATT and CDR2 is SNEGSKA (reference sequence). The CDR3 contains 13 residues.

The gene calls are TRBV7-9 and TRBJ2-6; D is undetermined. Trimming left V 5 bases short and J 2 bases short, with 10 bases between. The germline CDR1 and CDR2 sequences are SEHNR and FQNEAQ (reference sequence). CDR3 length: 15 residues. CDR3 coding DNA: TGTGCCAGCAGCCTAGTGGACCCTGGGGCCAACGTCCTGACTTTC. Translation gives CASSLVDPGANVLTF.

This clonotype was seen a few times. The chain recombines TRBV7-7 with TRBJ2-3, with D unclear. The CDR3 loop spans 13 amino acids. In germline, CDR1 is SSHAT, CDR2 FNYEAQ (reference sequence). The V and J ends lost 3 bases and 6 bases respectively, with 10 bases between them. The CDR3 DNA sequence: TGTGCCAGCAGCTTCCGAGAGACGGATACGCAGTATTTT. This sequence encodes CASSFRETDTQYF. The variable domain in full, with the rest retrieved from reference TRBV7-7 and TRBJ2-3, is GAGVSQSPRYKVTKRGQDVTLRCDPISSHATLYWYQQALGQGPEFLTYFNYEAQPDKSGLPSDRFSAERPEGSISTLTIQRTEQRDSAMYRCASSFRETDTQYFGPGTRLTVL.

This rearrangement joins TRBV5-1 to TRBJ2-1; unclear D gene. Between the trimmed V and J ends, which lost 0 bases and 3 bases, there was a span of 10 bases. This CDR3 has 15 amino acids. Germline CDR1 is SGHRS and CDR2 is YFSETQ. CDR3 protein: CASSLAEPNYNEQFF. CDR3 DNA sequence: TGCGCCAGCAGCTTGGCGGAACCGAACTACAATGAGCAGTTCTTC.

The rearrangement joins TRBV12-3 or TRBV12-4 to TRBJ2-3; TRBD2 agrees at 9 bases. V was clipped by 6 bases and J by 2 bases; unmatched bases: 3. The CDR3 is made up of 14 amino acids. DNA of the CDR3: TGTGCCAGCAGACTAGCGGGCCTCACAGATACGCAGTATTTT. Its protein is CASRLAGLTDTQYF.

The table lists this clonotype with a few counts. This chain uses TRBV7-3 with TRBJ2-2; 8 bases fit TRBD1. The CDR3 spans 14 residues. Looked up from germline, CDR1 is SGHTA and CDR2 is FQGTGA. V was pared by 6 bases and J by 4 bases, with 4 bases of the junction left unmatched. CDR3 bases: TGTGCCAGCAGGGAGACAGGGGCCACCGGGGAGCTGTTTTTT. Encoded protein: CASRETGATGELFF.

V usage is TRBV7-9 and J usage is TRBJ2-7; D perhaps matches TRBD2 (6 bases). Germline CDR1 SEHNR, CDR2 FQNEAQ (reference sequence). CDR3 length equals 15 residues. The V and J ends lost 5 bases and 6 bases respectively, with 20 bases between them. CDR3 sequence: CASSHPDGGYGEQYF. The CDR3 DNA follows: TGTGCCAGCAGCCATCCGGACGGGGGATATGGCGAGCAGTACTTC. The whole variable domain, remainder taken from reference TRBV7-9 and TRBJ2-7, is DTGVSQNPRHKITKRGQNVTFRCDPISEHNRLYWYRQTLGQGPEFLTYFQNEAQLEKSRLLSDRFSAERPKGSFSTLEIQRTEQGDSAMYLCASSHPDGGYGEQYFGPGTRLTVT.

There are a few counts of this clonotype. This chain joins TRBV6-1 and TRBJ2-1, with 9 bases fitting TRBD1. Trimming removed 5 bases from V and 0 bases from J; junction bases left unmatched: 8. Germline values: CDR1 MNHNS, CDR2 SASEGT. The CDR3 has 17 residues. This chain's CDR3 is CASSKDRGGGSYNEQFF. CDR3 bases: TGTGCCAGCAGTAAGGACAGGGGAGGGGGCTCCTACAATGAGCAGTTCTTC.

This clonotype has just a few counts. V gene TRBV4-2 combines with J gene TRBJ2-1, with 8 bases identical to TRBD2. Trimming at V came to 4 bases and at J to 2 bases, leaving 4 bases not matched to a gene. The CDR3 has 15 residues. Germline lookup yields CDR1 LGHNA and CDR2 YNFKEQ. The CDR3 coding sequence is TGTGCCAGCAGCCCTGTAGCGGGAACCTACAATGAGCAGTTCTTC. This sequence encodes CASSPVAGTYNEQFF.

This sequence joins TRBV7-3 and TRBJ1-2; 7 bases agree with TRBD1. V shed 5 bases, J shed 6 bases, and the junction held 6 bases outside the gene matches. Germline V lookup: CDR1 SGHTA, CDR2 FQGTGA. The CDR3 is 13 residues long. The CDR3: CASSTDRQNGYTF. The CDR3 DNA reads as TGTGCCAGCAGCACGGACAGGCAAAATGGCTACACCTTC.

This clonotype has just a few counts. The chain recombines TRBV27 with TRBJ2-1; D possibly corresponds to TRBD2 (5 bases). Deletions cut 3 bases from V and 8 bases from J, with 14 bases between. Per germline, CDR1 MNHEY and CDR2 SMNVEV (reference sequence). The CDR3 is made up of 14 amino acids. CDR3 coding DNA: TGTGCCAGCAGTTTTGGGGAGACGCGTTATGAGCAGTTCTTC. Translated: CASSFGETRYEQFF.